This T cell receptor beta chain comes out of a study of T cell responses to AZD1222 COVID-19 vaccine (dated by TCRdb to the early 2020s). Context from the whole study: TCR sequencing covered 230 to 250 trial participants: about 210 given two doses of AZD1222 and 26 given two doses of MenACWY control vaccine. Enrollment into the trials was organized by age into subgroups of 18-55, 56-69 and 70-plus years, and those subgroups contained approximately 150, 30 and 60 TCR-sequenced participants, respectively. What the research found in general, with its limitations: Because no day 14 peak-response samples were available, repertoires were characterized only after the peak T cell response. Participants were mostly white British and included more females than males, and it was suggested by the authors that clonal diversity may have been underestimated. Nearly half of unique spike-specific TCRs reportedly recognized epitopes outside regions mutated in the B.1.351 and B.1.1.7 variants. Only 5 to 7 AZD1222 recipients were SARS-CoV-2 seropositive at baseline, limiting conclusions about previously exposed vaccinees. A significant rise in spike-specific TCR breadth and depth was observed after two AZD1222 doses relative to day 0 and relative to MenACWY recipients. Vaccine-associated CD4 TCRs spanned the whole spike protein, with dominant responses in regions 160-218 and 743-854. The 56-69-year group was small, and its depth increase did not reach significance, likely because of low power.

About this clone itself: Its antigen is unknown. There are no base qualities to consult, and no much larger clone falls within one base.

Trimming takes 10 bases off V and 1 base off J; junction bases not matched to a gene: 3. Inclusive of the bounding cysteine and phenylalanine, the CDR3 is 12 residues long. The only DNA kept is the CDR3, 36 bases in frame from the first base. CDR1 MNHEY and CDR2 SVGAGI are derived from the germline V gene. The time point label, read with the paper, signifies: baseline before first vaccination. Sample treatment or condition, as interpreted from the label and publication: meningococcal conjugate vaccine given as trial control. The vaccinee samples were drawn from two UK trials, COV001 and COV002, one of which was a single-blind randomized controlled phase 2/3 trial testing AZD1222 (ChAdOx1 nCoV-19) in healthy adults. Trial participant PBMC samples were collected at day 0 and day 28 after the second dose for TCRbeta chain sequencing. The CDR3 regions of human TCRbeta chains were analyzed by immunosequencing. The authors' pipeline ran thus. TCRs in the repertoires were matched against a reference library of SARS-CoV-2-specific TCRs that had been generated with the MIRA antigen-specificity platform. Breadth was defined as the fraction of unique TCRs that were SARS-CoV-2-associated. Depth was defined as the fraction of total T cells that were SARS-CoV-2-associated. Each spike-specific TCR was assigned to its reactive spike region and to a CD4 or CD8 class using the MIRA data. Log10-transformed breadth and depth values were compared by one-way ANOVA with Sidak's multiple comparisons tests. What TCRdb holds here is the immuneACCESS table cut down to in-frame rearrangements. Part of the clones is not present; checked against another copy, under half of the missing clones reflect an unresolved V gene, and the others are unexplained. V, J and clone size are those of that table, while D and trimming were read from the DNA. For this sample the table gives 80,000 or so clones, of which 85% to 95% were detected only once. Less than 5.5% of the sample lies in the top ten.

Recombination linked TRBV6-5 to TRBJ1-1; 7 nucleotides in the junction match TRBD1. The sequence was obtained from an adult in good health. The sequencing used peripheral blood, collected on day 0 of MenACWY control vaccination. The CDR3 protein: CANRGQNTEAFF. The DNA sequence is given as TGTGCCAACAGGGGTCAGAACACTGAAGCTTTCTTT.